One sample yielded the 24 T cell receptor beta chains listed below, sequenced in a study of cytomegalovirus exposure and HLA in healthy donors. Primers included in the PCR were 60 Vbeta and 13 Jbeta primers. Here immunoSEQ multiplex PCR was the method, and the copy in TCRdb shows in-frame clones only, minus some. The sample lists 150,000 to 250,000 clones, 82% seen once, with 0.098% in the top ten. Sequenced material: PBMCs. The receptor set was obtained from a boy aged 2 to 9 in good health and CMV-seronegative.

The chain combines TRBV7-9 with TRBJ1-3; TRBD1 matches at 9 bases. J lost 1 base, V lost 5 bases, and 9 bases had no gene match. Germline CDR1 is SEHNR and CDR2 is FQNEAQ (reference sequence). The CDR3 totals 17 residues. The DNA for the CDR3 is TGTGCCAGCAGCCTATCGACAGGGGGTGTTTCTGGAAACACCATATATTTT. As protein: CASSLSTGGVSGNTIYF.

V gene TRBV27 combines with J gene TRBJ2-7; D is undetermined. This CDR3 has 14 residues. Germline CDR1 reads MNHEY; CDR2 reads SMNVEV (reference sequence). Trimming removed 4 bases from V and 5 bases from J, with 15 bases in between. The CDR3 here is CASSSKFDSNEQYF. CDR3 bases: TGTGCCAGCAGTTCTAAATTTGATAGCAACGAGCAGTACTTC.

V usage is TRBV6-6 and J usage is TRBJ2-3, with D uncertain. The CDR3 runs 15 residues. V dropped 5 bases and J dropped 0 bases, with 12 bases sitting between them. The germline CDR1 and CDR2 sequences are MNHNY and SVGAGI (reference sequence). CDR3: CASSQRSSSTDTQYF. DNA of the CDR3: TGTGCCAGCAGTCAAAGAAGCTCTAGCACAGATACGCAGTATTTT.

This chain links TRBV4-1 with TRBJ1-1; a possible D gene is TRBD1 (5 bases). CDR3 length equals 14 residues. Germline-derived CDR1 and CDR2 are MGHRA and YSYEKL. V shed 4 bases and J shed 6 bases, with 15 bases lying between them. CDR3 in amino acids: CASSPWGGRAEAFF. CDR3 coding DNA: TGCGCCAGCAGCCCCTGGGGGGGTCGCGCTGAAGCTTTCTTT.

CDR3: CATSRISNTEAFF. The CDR3 nucleotides read TGTGCCACCAGCAGAATATCGAACACTGAAGCTTTCTTT. The rearrangement joins TRBV15 to TRBJ1-1; D is unresolved. The CDR3 sequence is 13 residues long. CDR1 and CDR2 (germline): LNHNV, YYDKDF (reference sequence). V lost 2 bases to trimming and J lost 1 base, with 5 bases between them.

In this sample, this clone turned up once. CDR3 sequence reads: CASATLRRQYF. CDR3 bases: TGTGCCAGCGCCACCCTTCGTCGGCAGTACTTC. The gene calls are TRBV2 and TRBJ2-5; D gene unclear. Germline CDR1 and CDR2: SNHLY and FYNNEI. This CDR3 is 11 amino acids long. V lost 8 bases, J lost 11 bases, and 15 bases lay in between. Full variable domain (remainder filled in from reference TRBV2 and TRBJ2-5): EPEVTQTPSHQVTQMGQEVILRCVPISNHLYFYWYRQILGQKVEFLVSFYNNEISEKSEIFDDQFSVERPDGSNFTLKIRSTKLEDSAMYFCASATLRRQYFGPGTRLLVL.

This clone was counted once. The chain recombines TRBV6-1 with TRBJ2-7, with 12 nucleotides matching TRBD2. Germline V gene data show CDR1 as MNHNS and CDR2 as SASEGT. V lost 4 bases, J lost 6 bases, and 4 bases stayed unmatched. The CDR3 extends over 14 amino acids. DNA for the CDR3: TGTGCCAGCAGTGGCGGACTAGCGGGGTTCGAGCAGTACTTC. Protein sequence: CASSGGLAGFEQYF.

The chain is built from TRBV15 and TRBJ1-2, with 8 bases identical to TRBD1. The CDR3 is made up of 15 amino acids. J lost 2 bases, V lost 5 bases, and 7 bases had no gene match. The germline gives CDR1 LNHNV, CDR2 YYDKDF (reference sequence). The CDR3 DNA reads TGTGCCACCAGCTTTAGGACAGGGATGAACTATGGCTACACCTTC. This encodes CATSFRTGMNYGYTF. The variable domain in full, completed from reference TRBV15 and TRBJ1-2, reads DAMVIQNPRYQVTQFGKPVTLSCSQTLNHNVMYWYQQKSSQAPKLLFHYYDKDFNNEADTPDNFQSRRPNTSFCFLDIRSPGLGDTAMYLCATSFRTGMNYGYTFGSGTRLTVV.

This chain links TRBV7-9 with TRBJ1-5; 9 bases line up with TRBD1. The CDR3 length is 13 residues. V lost 8 bases, J lost 6 bases, and 5 bases stayed unmatched. Germline CDR1 SEHNR, CDR2 FQNEAQ (reference sequence). CDR3 sequence (DNA): TGTGCCAGCTCCGGGACAGGGAGTCAGCCCCAGCATTTT. This codes for CASSGTGSQPQHF.

The chain combines TRBV2 with TRBJ1-6, with D perhaps matching TRBD1 (6 bases). Germline CDR1 SNHLY, CDR2 FYNNEI. V was cut by 1 base and J by 6 bases, with 16 bases left in between. The CDR3 is 17 residues long. This CDR3 is CASSEEEGVDPNSPLHF. In DNA, the CDR3 is TGTGCCAGCAGTGAAGAAGAGGGGGTGGACCCTAATTCACCCCTCCACTTT.

The J gene is TRBJ2-7, the V gene TRBV19; the D is unclear. Trimming left V 4 bases short and J 4 bases short, with 14 bases between. This CDR3 has 14 amino acids. Germline assignment: CDR1 LNHDA and CDR2 SQIVND (reference sequence). In nucleotides, the CDR3 is TGTGCCAGTAGTAGCGGTTCTTTCCCTTACGAGCAGTACTTC. Translation: CASSSGSFPYEQYF.

This clone was seen only a few times. Other DNA sequences in the same sample also yield this CDR3. The chain links TRBV7-9 to TRBJ2-7; possibly TRBD1 for D (5 bases). The germline V gene encodes CDR1 SEHNR and CDR2 FQNEAQ (reference sequence). The CDR3 has 14 amino acids. V lost 1 base, J lost 1 base, and 8 bases lay in between. The CDR3 coding sequence is TGTGCCAGCAGCTTAGGAAGACAGTCCTACGAGCAGTACTTC. It specifies CASSLGRQSYEQYF.

This chain links TRBV5-7 with TRBJ1-1, with D maybe TRBD1 (6 bases). TRBV5-7 is an ORF, and what it does is uncertain. V gave up 5 bases and J gave up 10 bases, with 18 bases separating them. The CDR3 consists of 13 residues. The chain's CDR3 is CASSSDLGGAAFF. The DNA for the CDR3 is TGTGCCAGCAGTTCTGACCTTGGGGGCGCAGCTTTCTTT.

The chain couples TRBV7-2 to TRBJ1-5, with 7 nucleotides matching TRBD1. The V gene end was trimmed by 3 bases and the J gene end by 6 bases; junction bases not matched to a gene: 5. The CDR3 spans 14 residues. Per germline, CDR1 SGHTA and CDR2 FQGNSA. In DNA form, the CDR3 reads TGTGCCAGCAGCTTTGGAGGGGGCAGTCAGCCCCAGCATTTT. Translating it yields CASSFGGGSQPQHF.

The genes are TRBV11-2 and TRBJ2-5; D not certain. Germline assignment: CDR1 SGHAT and CDR2 FQNNGV. Trimming pared 0 bases from V and 1 base from J, leaving 9 bases between. The CDR3 covers 15 residues. This chain's CDR3 is CASSLELAGQETQYF. CDR3 nucleotide sequence: TGTGCCAGCAGCTTAGAGTTGGCAGGCCAAGAGACCCAGTACTTC.

This chain uses TRBV29-1 with TRBJ1-2, with 7 bases lining up with TRBD1. The V gene end was trimmed by 5 bases and the J gene end by 6 bases; junction bases not matched to a gene: 12. Germline-derived CDR1 and CDR2 are SQVTM and ANQGSEA. This CDR3 is built from 14 residues. The CDR3 region is CSVFRPDTGDGYTF. In nucleotides, the CDR3 is TGCAGCGTTTTTAGGCCAGATACAGGGGATGGCTACACCTTC.

This chain links TRBV5-6 with TRBJ2-1; TRBD2 aligns across 10 bases. The CDR3 has 14 residues. V shed 4 bases, J shed 6 bases, and the junction held 4 bases outside the gene matches. Looked up from germline, CDR1 is SGHDT and CDR2 is YYEEEE. DNA of the CDR3: TGTGCCAGCAGCGTACTAGCGGGGACCAATGAGCAGTTCTTC. Translation gives CASSVLAGTNEQFF.

The chain has TRBV7-9 and TRBJ2-7; 7 nucleotides align to TRBD1. Germline CDR1 is SEHNR and CDR2 is FQNEAQ (reference sequence). The CDR3 loop spans 15 amino acids. V lost 6 bases to trimming and J lost 2 bases; unmatched junction nucleotides: 10. The CDR3 region has the DNA TGTGCCAGCAGTACCCGGGACAGTCTAGCCTACGAGCAGTACTTC. Translated, it gives CASSTRDSLAYEQYF. The entire variable domain, with the rest obtained from reference TRBV7-9 and TRBJ2-7, is as follows: DTGVSQNPRHKITKRGQNVTFRCDPISEHNRLYWYRQTLGQGPEFLTYFQNEAQLEKSRLLSDRFSAERPKGSFSTLEIQRTEQGDSAMYLCASSTRDSLAYEQYFGPGTRLTVT.

This sequence joins TRBV7-3 and TRBJ2-3, with D uncertain. V lost 5 bases, J lost 0 bases, and 6 bases lay in between. CDR3 size: 13 residues. CDR1 is SGHTA and CDR2 is FQGTGA in the germline V gene. CDR3 nucleotide sequence: TGTGCCAGCAGCACAATTAGCACAGATACGCAGTATTTT. It encodes CASSTISTDTQYF. The full variable domain, with the rest looked up from reference TRBV7-3 and TRBJ2-3, is GAGVSQTPSNKVTEKGKYVELRCDPISGHTALYWYRQSLGQGPEFLIYFQGTGAADDSGLPNDRFFAVRPEGSVSTLKIQRTERGDSAVYLCASSTISTDTQYFGPGTRLTVL.

This chain links TRBV4-3 with TRBJ2-1, with 12 bases identical to TRBD2. Germline CDR1 reads LGHNA; CDR2 reads YSLEER. This CDR3 has 17 amino acids. V gave up 3 bases and J gave up 2 bases; unmatched junction bases: 5. The CDR3 DNA reads as TGCGCCAGCAGCCACGCGTCTAGCGGGGGGGCCTACAATGAGCAGTTCTTC. Translated: CASSHASSGGAYNEQFF.

This clone came up once. The chain is built from TRBV10-3 and TRBJ2-5; tentatively, D is TRBD1 (5 bases). The J call may not be correct, given that the DNA end is closer to TRBJ2-7. Germline CDR1 ENHRY, CDR2 SYGVKD. The CDR3 is made up of 13 amino acids. CDR3 nucleotide sequence: TGTGCCATCAAGGGGTGGGGCTCCTACGAGCAGTACTTC. It encodes CAIKGWGSYEQYF.

This rearrangement joins TRBV20-1 to TRBJ2-5, with a possible D match to TRBD2 (6 bases). This CDR3 is built from 11 residues. The V end lost 5 bases, the J end lost 11 bases, and 15 bases lay between the germline ends. In germline, CDR1 is DFQATT, CDR2 SNEGSKA (reference sequence). The CDR3 bases are TGCAGTGCTGGGACTGGCGGCGGTCAGTACTTC. This encodes CSAGTGGGQYF.

This clone was seen a handful of times. This chain uses TRBV6-1 with TRBJ2-1, with D hard to call. Trimming took 4 bases from V and 5 from J, leaving 3 bases between them. The CDR3 length is 11 residues. Germline-derived CDR1 and CDR2 are MNHNS and SASEGT. In DNA form, the CDR3 reads TGTGCCAGCAGTGTCAACAATGAGCAGTTCTTC. As protein: CASSVNNEQFF.

This clone was observed a single time. Different DNA sequences within this sample yield the same CDR3. J is TRBJ1-2 and V is TRBV6-5; D ambiguous. This CDR3 has 14 amino acids. The germline CDR1 and CDR2 sequences are MNHEY and SVGAGI. Trimming stripped 0 bases from V and 0 bases from J, with 5 bases between. The chain's CDR3 is CASSYSRANYGYTF. The CDR3 DNA sequence: TGTGCCAGCAGTTACTCGCGCGCTAACTATGGCTACACCTTC.